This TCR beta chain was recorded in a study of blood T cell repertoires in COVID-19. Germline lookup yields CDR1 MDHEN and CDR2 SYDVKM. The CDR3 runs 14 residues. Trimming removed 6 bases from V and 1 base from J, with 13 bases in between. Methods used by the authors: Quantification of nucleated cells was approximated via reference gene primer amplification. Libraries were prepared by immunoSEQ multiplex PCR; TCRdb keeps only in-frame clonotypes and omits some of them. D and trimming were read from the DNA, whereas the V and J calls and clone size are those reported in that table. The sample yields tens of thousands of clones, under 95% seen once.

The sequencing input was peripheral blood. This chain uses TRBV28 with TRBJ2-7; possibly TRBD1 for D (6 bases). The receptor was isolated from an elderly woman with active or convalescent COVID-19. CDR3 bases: TGTGCCAGCAGGAAAGGGGGTCAGTCCTACGAGCAGTACTTC. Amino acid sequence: CASRKGGQSYEQYF.